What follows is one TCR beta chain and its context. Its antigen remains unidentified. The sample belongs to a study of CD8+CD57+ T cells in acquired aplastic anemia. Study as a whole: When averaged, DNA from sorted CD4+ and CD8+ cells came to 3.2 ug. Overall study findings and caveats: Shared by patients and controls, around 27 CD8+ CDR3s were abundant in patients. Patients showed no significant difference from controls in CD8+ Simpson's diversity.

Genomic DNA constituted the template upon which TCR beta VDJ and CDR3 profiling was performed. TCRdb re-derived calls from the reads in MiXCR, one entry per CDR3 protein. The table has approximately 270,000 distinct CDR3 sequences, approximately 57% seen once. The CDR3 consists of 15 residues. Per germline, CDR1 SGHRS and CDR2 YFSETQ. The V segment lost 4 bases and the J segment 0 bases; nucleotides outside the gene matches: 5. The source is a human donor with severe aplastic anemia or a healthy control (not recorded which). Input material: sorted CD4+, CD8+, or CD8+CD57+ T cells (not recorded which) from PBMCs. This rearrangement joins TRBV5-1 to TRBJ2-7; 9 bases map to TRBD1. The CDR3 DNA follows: TGCGCCAGCAGCGGGGGGACAGGGTTCTCCTACGAGCAGTACTTC. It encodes CASSGGTGFSYEQYF. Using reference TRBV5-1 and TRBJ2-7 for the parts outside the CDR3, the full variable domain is KAGVTQTPRYLIKTRGQQVTLSCSPISGHRSVSWYQQTPGQGLQFLFEYFSETQRNKGNFPGRFSGRQFSNSRSEMNVSTLELGDSALYLCASSGGTGFSYEQYFGPGTRLTVT.